Each of the 14 T cell receptor beta chains below was sequenced from the same sample in a study of beta chain features in type 1 diabetes. What was sequenced were expressed TCRB transcripts, since all of the isolated RNA had been reverse transcribed. Libraries were prepared by immunoSEQ multiplex PCR; TCRdb keeps only in-frame clonotypes and omits some of them. The sample holds more than 140,000 clones, over 8% seen once. Sequencing input: central memory CD4+ T cells from blood. The receptors originated from a woman in her thirties or forties in good health.

This clone was counted ten times or more. This sequence joins TRBV13 and TRBJ2-3, with 7 bases matching TRBD1. J gave up 2 bases and V 2 bases, and 10 bases lay outside the gene matches. The CDR3 has 17 residues. The V gene's germline CDR1 is PRHDT and CDR2 FYEKMQ (reference sequence). DNA of the CDR3: TGTGCCAGCAGCTTATACCGGTTTGAGGGGGCCACAGATACGCAGTATTTT. Encoded protein: CASSLYRFEGATDTQYF. Full variable domain (outside the CDR3, taken from reference TRBV13 and TRBJ2-3): AAGVIQSPRHLIKEKRETATLKCYPIPRHDTVYWYQQGPGQDPQFLISFYEKMQSDKGSIPDRFSAQQFSDYHSELNMSSLELGDSALYFCASSLYRFEGATDTQYFGPGTRLTVL.

This chain joins TRBV29-1 and TRBJ1-1; D is undetermined. V shed 4 bases and J shed 1 base, with 7 bases lying between them. The CDR3 consists of 12 residues. CDR1 is SQVTM, CDR2 ANQGSEA, per germline. CDR3 sequence reads: CSVGVTNTEAFF. CDR3 in DNA: TGCAGCGTTGGAGTTACGAACACTGAAGCTTTCTTT.

This clone has only a few counts. This chain links TRBV19 with TRBJ2-4; possible D gene TRBD2, 6 bases. Between the trimmed V and J ends, which lost 3 bases and 5 bases, there was a span of 11 bases. Germline V gene data show CDR1 as LNHDA and CDR2 as SQIVND (reference sequence). The CDR3 sequence is 14 residues long. The DNA of the CDR3 is TGTGCCAGTAGTATGGGGGACTTCCAAAACATTCAGTACTTC. Translated, it gives CASSMGDFQNIQYF.

V is TRBV7-9 and J is TRBJ2-7; 7 positions match TRBD2. Losses at the gene ends were 5 bases for V and 5 bases for J; bases not matched to a gene: 15. The CDR3 runs to 16 residues. Germline CDR1 reads SEHNR; CDR2 reads FQNEAQ (reference sequence). The CDR3 region has the DNA TGTGCCAGCAGCCAAGCCGTGGGGGGGAATCGGCACGAGCAGTACTTC. Amino acid sequence: CASSQAVGGNRHEQYF.

The V gene is TRBV7-2, the J gene TRBJ2-1; D may be TRBD1 (6 bases). Trimming took 5 bases from V and 5 from J, leaving 16 bases between them. This CDR3 is 15 amino acids long. The V gene's germline CDR1 is SGHTA and CDR2 FQGNSA. CDR3 loop: CASSMTLRDNNEQFF. The CDR3 DNA sequence: TGTGCCAGCAGCATGACTCTCCGGGACAACAATGAGCAGTTCTTC.

In this sample, this clone turned up a few times. The V gene is TRBV5-1, the J gene TRBJ1-3, with D perhaps matching TRBD1 (6 bases). This CDR3 comprises 16 residues. Germline V lookup: CDR1 SGHRS, CDR2 YFSETQ. Trimming took 4 bases from V and 2 from J, leaving 16 bases between them. In DNA form, the CDR3 reads TGCGCCAGCAGCGAGGATATACAGGGTCCTGGAAACACCATATATTTT. Residues: CASSEDIQGPGNTIYF.

This clone was seen only a few times. The chain recombines TRBV4-2 with TRBJ2-1; 7 nucleotides line up with TRBD2. J was trimmed by 3 bases and V by 2 bases; bases with no gene match: 10. In germline, CDR1 is LGHNA, CDR2 YNFKEQ. The CDR3 totals 17 residues. The CDR3 is CASSQPFASGLYNEQFF. DNA for the CDR3: TGTGCCAGCAGCCAACCCTTCGCTAGCGGACTCTACAATGAGCAGTTCTTC.

The V gene is TRBV5-4, the J gene TRBJ1-2; D gene uncertain. Germline V gene data show CDR1 as SGHNT and CDR2 as YYREEE (reference sequence). This CDR3 has 14 residues. Trimming removed 3 bases at V and 2 bases at J, with 11 bases between. Here the CDR3 DNA reads TGTGCCAGCAGCTCCCTGGCCAGGAACTATGGCTACACCTTC. This encodes CASSSLARNYGYTF.

The rearrangement links TRBV9 to TRBJ1-1, with D unclear. From germline, CDR1 is SGDLS and CDR2 YYNGEE. V was pared by 2 bases and J by 0 bases, with 11 bases between. The CDR3 runs 15 residues. CDR3 region: CASSVLAGMNTEAFF. The CDR3 DNA is TGTGCCAGCAGCGTGCTTGCGGGGATGAACACTGAAGCTTTCTTT.

This chain connects TRBV6-1 to TRBJ2-7, with TRBD2 identical over 8 bases. Germline CDR1 is MNHNS and CDR2 is SASEGT. V trimming: 4 bases; J trimming: 2 bases; junction bases outside the gene matches: 7. This CDR3 comprises 15 residues. CDR3 sequence reads: CASSGPPGGAYEQYF. The CDR3 nucleotides read TGTGCCAGCAGTGGCCCACCGGGGGGGGCCTACGAGCAGTACTTC.

The chain is built from TRBV7-2 and TRBJ2-3; the D gene is possibly TRBD2 (5 bases). Germline V gene sequence: CDR1 SGHTA, CDR2 FQGNSA. Trimming took off 5 bases at V and 4 bases at J, with 13 bases between the two ends. This CDR3 contains 14 residues. In DNA form, the CDR3 reads TGTGCCAGCAGCCCAGGACTCGACGCAGATACGCAGTATTTT. As protein: CASSPGLDADTQYF.

V gene TRBV4-2 combines with J gene TRBJ1-5, with D uncertain. CDR1 is LGHNA, CDR2 YNFKEQ, per germline. Trimming took off 0 bases at V and 3 bases at J, with 6 bases between the two ends. This CDR3 is built from 14 residues. This chain's CDR3 is CASSQEAINQPQHF. Written as DNA, the CDR3 is TGTGCCAGCAGCCAAGAGGCCATCAATCAGCCCCAGCATTTT.

The chain couples TRBV7-8 to TRBJ2-1; 8 nucleotides agree with TRBD2. The germline gives CDR1 SGHVS, CDR2 FQNEAQ. The CDR3 sequence is 16 residues long. Trimming at V came to 5 bases and at J to 1 base, leaving 7 bases not matched to a gene. In DNA, the CDR3 is TGTGCCAGCAGCCCTCGGGGGGGCAAATCCTACAATGAGCAGTTCTTC. As protein: CASSPRGGKSYNEQFF.

This clone was picked up a small number of times. The chain joins TRBV7-9 to TRBJ2-5, with TRBD1 matching 10 bases. There are 14 residues in the CDR3. Germline CDR1 is SEHNR and CDR2 is FQNEAQ (reference sequence). V was pared by 3 bases and J by 4 bases, with 2 bases of the junction left unmatched. For the CDR3, the DNA is TGTGCCAGCAGCTTGGGGACAGGGGCAGAGACCCAGTACTTC. Protein: CASSLGTGAETQYF.